This T cell receptor beta chain was identified during a study of blood T cell repertoires in COVID-19. On the study more broadly: The United States, Italy and Spain provided the acute and convalescent COVID-19 samples. In each case, the material was cDNA or gDNA derived from T cells, B-cell-depleted T cells, or PBMCs.

This clone was picked up one time. Original data processing: By means of reference gene primer amplification, nucleated cell counts were estimated. Using immunoSEQ multiplex PCR, the repertoire was profiled, and TCRdb retains in-frame clones only, with some absent. Clone size and the V and J calls come from that table; the DNA yielded D and trimming. This sample has 150,000 to 200,000 clones; more than 60% occur once, and the top ten carry approximately 3%. The sample consisted of peripheral blood. This sequence originates from a man aged 70-80 years with acute or convalescent COVID-19.

The CDR3 spells CASSQDQSYGYTF. CDR3 in DNA: TGTGCCAGCAGTCAGGATCAGTCCTATGGCTACACCTTC. The chain links TRBV6-5 to TRBJ1-2; D unclear. This CDR3 spans 13 amino acids. Germline V gene lookup returns CDR1 MNHEY and CDR2 SVGAGI. Trimming pared 5 bases from V and 4 bases from J, leaving 11 bases between.